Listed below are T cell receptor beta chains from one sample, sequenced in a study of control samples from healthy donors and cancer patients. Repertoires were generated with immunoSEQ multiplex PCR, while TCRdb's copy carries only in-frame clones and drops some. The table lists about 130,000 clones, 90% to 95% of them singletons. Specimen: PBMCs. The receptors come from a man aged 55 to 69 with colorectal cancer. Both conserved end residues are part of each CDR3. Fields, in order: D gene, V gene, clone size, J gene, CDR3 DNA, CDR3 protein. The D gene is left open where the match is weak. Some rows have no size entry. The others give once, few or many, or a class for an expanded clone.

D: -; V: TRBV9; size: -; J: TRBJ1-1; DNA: TGTGCCAGCAGCGAAGTGGCCGGGGTTTGGACTGAAGCTTTCTTT; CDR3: CASSEVAGVWTEAFF
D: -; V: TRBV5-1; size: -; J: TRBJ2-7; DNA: TGCGCCAGCAGCTTGAGACGGGAGAGCTCCTACGAGCAGTACTTC; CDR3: CASSLRRESSYEQYF
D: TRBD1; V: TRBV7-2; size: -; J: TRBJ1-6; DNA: TGTGCCAGCAGCTTTTTCCGGGACAGGGGTAATTCACCCCTCCACTTT; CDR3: CASSFFRDRGNSPLHF
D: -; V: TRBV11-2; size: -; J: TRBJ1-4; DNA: TGTGCCAGCAGCCCTCAGTGGTTAAAAGAAAAACTGTTTTTT; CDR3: CASSPQWLKEKLFF
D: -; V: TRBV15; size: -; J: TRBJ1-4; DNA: TGTGCCACCACTCAGGGATCTAATGAAAAACTGTTTTTT; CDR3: CATTQGSNEKLFF
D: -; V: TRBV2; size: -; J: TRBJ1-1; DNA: TGTGCCAGCAGAATGGACTCCTCTGAAGCTTTCTTT; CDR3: CASRMDSSEAFF
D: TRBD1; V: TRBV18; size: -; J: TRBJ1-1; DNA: TGTGCCAGCTCACCACCGGGACAGGGGTCCGGCACTGAAGCTTTCTTT; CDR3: CASSPPGQGSGTEAFF
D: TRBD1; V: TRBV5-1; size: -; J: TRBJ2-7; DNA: TGCGCCAGCGGGTCGGGACAGGGGCACTACGAGCAGTACTTC; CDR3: CASGSGQGHYEQYF
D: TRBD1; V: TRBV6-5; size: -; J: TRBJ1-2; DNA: TGTGCCAGCAGCGAGGAGACAGGGGATGGCTACACCTTC; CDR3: CASSEETGDGYTF
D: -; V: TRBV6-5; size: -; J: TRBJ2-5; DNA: TGTGCCAGCAGTTACGGGGGGGCCCTATGGGAGACCCAGTACTTC; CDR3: CASSYGGALWETQYF
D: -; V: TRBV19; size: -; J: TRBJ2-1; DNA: TGTGCCAGTAGTATAAGATCAGGCGGGGTTTCCTCCTACAATGAGCAGTTCTTC; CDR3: CASSIRSGGVSSYNEQFF
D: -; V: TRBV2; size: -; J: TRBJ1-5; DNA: TGTGCCAGCAGGGTGAGGCGGGCTACGCCCCAGCATTTT; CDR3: CASRVRRATPQHF
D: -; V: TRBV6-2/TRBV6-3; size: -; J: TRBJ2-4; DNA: TGTGCCAGCAGTTACTCGTTTAGAGACAAAAACATTCAGTACTTC; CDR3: CASSYSFRDKNIQYF
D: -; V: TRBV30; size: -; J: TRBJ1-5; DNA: TGTGCCTGGAGTGGGACAGAGAATCAGCCCCAGCATTTT; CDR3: CAWSGTENQPQHF
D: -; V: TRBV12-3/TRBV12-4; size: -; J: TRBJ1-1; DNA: TGTGCCAGCACTGGGTCCGGGAACACTGAAGCTTTCTTT; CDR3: CASTGSGNTEAFF
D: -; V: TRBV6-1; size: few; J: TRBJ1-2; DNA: TGTGCCAGCAGTGAACGGGGGGAACGTCGGGGCTACACCTTC; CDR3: CASSERGERRGYTF
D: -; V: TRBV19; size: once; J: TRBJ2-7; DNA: TGTGCCAGTAGTACCCTAGACAAGACCTACGAGCAGTACTTC; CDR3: CASSTLDKTYEQYF
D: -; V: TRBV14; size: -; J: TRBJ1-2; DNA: TGTGCCAGCAGCCAAGAGGGCAGGGCCTATGGCTACACCTTC; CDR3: CASSQEGRAYGYTF
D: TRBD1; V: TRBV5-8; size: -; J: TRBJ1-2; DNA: TGTGCCAGCAGCTTGGTTATAGGGGGCGACTATGGCTACACCTTC; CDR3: CASSLVIGGDYGYTF
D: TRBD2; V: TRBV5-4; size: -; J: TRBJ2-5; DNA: TGTGCCAGCAGTTGGTTACTAGCGGGGGAAGAGACCCAGTACTTC; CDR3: CASSWLLAGEETQYF
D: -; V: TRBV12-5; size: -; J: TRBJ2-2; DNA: TGTGCTAGTGGCCCCGACCTTAACACCGGGGAGCTGTTTTTT; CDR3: CASGPDLNTGELFF
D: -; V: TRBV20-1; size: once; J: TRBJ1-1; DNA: TGCAGTGCTTCATTGACGGGACTAGCTTTCTTT; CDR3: CSASLTGLAFF
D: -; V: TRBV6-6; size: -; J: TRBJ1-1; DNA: TGTGCCAGCAGTTACCCCGGGAACACTGAAGCTTTCTTT; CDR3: CASSYPGNTEAFF
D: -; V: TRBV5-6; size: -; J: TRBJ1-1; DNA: TGTGCCAGCAGCTTGGTGGACAGCAGAACGACTGAAGCTTTCTTT; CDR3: CASSLVDSRTTEAFF
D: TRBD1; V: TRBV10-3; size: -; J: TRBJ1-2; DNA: TGTGCCATCAGTGACTCCATGGACAGGGGGACGAACTACACCTTC; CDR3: CAISDSMDRGTNYTF
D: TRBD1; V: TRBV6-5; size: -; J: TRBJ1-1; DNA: TGTGCCAGCAGTCGGACAGGGGGGGACACTGAAGCTTTCTTT; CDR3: CASSRTGGDTEAFF
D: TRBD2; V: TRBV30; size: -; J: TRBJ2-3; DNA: TGTGCCTGGAGTGTCCTAAGGACTAGCGGGGAAGCAGATACGCAGTATTTT; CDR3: CAWSVLRTSGEADTQYF
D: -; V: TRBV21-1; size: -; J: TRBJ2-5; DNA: TGTGCCAGCAGCCCCCGTGAAGAACACCAAGAGACCCAGTACTTC; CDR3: CASSPREEHQETQYF
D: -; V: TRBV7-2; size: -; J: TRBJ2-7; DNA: TGTGCCAGCAGCTACGAGCAGTACTTC; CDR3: CASSYEQYF
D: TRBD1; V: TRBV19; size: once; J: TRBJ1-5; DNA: TGTGCCAGTAGCCCCGGGACAGGGATCGGGTCCGGGAATCAGCCCCAGCATTTT; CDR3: CASSPGTGIGSGNQPQHF
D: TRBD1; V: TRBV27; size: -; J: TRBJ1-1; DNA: TGTGCCAGCAGTTCCGACAGGGGATTAGGGGCGTACACTGAAGCTTTCTTT; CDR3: CASSSDRGLGAYTEAFF
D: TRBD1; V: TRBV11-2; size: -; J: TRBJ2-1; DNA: TGTGCCAGCAGCCTCTTACTCGGGACAGGGGTTAACAATGAGCAGTTCTTC; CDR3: CASSLLLGTGVNNEQFF
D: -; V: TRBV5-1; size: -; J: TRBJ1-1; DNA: TGCGCCAGCAGCCCCGGAGGGGGGGCGGCGAACACTGAAGCTTTCTTT; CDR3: CASSPGGGAANTEAFF
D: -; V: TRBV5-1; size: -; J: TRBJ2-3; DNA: TGCGCCAGCAGCCCCCGGGGTCAGGACACAGATACGCAGTATTTT; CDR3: CASSPRGQDTDTQYF
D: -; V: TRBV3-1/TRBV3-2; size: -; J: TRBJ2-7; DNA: TGTGCCAGCAGCCAAGACTTAGGGCCTTTCTACGAGCAGTACTTC; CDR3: CASSQDLGPFYEQYF
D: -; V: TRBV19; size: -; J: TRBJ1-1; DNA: TGTGCCAGTAGTACAAACCGGGCCTCTGGGGCTTTCTTT; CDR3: CASSTNRASGAFF
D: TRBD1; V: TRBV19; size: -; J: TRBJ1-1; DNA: TGTGCCAGTACCTCGGGACAGCCAATACTCATGAACACTGAAGCTTTCTTT; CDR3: CASTSGQPILMNTEAFF
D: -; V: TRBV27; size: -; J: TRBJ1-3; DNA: TGTGCCAGCAGACCTCTGACAGCGTCCTCTGGAAACACCATATATTTT; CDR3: CASRPLTASSGNTIYF
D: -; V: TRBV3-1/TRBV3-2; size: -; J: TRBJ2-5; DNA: TGTGCCAGCAGCCAAGAAGGCAGGGATGAGACCCAGTACTTC; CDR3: CASSQEGRDETQYF
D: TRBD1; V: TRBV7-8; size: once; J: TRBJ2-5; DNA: TGTGCCAGCAGCTGGGACAGTCAAGAGACCCAGTACTTC; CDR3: CASSWDSQETQYF
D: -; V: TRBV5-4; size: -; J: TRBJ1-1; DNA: TGTGCCAGCAGCTCAGCGATGGGGGGGCAAATGAACACTGAAGCTTTCTTT; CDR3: CASSSAMGGQMNTEAFF
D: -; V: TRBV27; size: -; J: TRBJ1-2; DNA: TGTGCCAGCACCAAAGAGGACGGCCCCTATGGCTACACCTTC; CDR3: CASTKEDGPYGYTF
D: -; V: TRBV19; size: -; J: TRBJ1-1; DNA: TGTGCCAGTACCGACAGGTTGAACACTGAAGCTTTCTTT; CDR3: CASTDRLNTEAFF
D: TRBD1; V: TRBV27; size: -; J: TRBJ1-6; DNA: TGTGCCAGCCGAACAGGGGCGAATTCTCCCCTCCACTTT; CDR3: CASRTGANSPLHF
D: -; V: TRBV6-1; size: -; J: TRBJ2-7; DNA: TGTGCCAGCTCCAAGGGGGTCTCCTACGAGCAGTACTTC; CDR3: CASSKGVSYEQYF
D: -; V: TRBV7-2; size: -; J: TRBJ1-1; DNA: TGTGCCAGCAGCTTAGTGGGGGGAGGGGGAACTGAAGCTTTCTTT; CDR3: CASSLVGGGGTEAFF
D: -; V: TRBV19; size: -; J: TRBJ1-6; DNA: TGTGCCAGTAGTATAACGCCGCATTCGCTTATTCGGGACCACTTGGACCTCCACTTT; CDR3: CASSITPHSLIRDHLDLHF
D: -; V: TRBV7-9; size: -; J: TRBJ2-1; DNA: TGTGCCAGCAGCTTATTGTTCCCCACGGATGAGCAGTTCTTC; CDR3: CASSLLFPTDEQFF
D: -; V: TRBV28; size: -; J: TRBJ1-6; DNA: TGTGCCAGCAGTGGCTCCTATAATTCACCCCTCCACTTT; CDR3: CASSGSYNSPLHF
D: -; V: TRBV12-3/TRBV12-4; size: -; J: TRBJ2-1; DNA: TGTGCCAGCAGTTTAGGCGGAAATGAGCAGTTCTTC; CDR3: CASSLGGNEQFF
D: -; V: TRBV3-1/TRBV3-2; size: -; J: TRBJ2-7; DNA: TGTGCCAGCAGCCAGGGTCAGGGTAGGTACGAGCAGTACTTC; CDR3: CASSQGQGRYEQYF
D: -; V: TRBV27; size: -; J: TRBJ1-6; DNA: TGTGCCAGCAGTTTGAGGGGTAGGTCCTATAATTCACCCCTCCACTTT; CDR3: CASSLRGRSYNSPLHF
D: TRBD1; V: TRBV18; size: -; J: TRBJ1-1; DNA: TGTGCCAGCTCAGCCCCGGGACAGAGAATAATGAACACTGAAGCTTTCTTT; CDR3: CASSAPGQRIMNTEAFF
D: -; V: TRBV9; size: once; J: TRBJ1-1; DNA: TGTGCCAGCAGCCCCGGATGGAACACTGAAGCTTTCTTT; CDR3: CASSPGWNTEAFF